Listed below are T cell receptor beta chains from one sample, sequenced in a study of T cell clonotyping in hematopoietic cell transplantation. Data came from immunoSEQ multiplex PCR; TCRdb stores just in-frame clones and leaves some out. The top ten hold roughly 6% of the sample, which has approximately 46,000 clones, 85% to 90% seen once. The sequencing used peripheral blood mononuclear cells, collected before stem cell transplant. These receptors were taken from a man between 60 and 75 years old with biphenotypic leukemia. Some clones in this sample may be carry-over from other donors' samples. Both conserved end residues are part of each CDR3. Fields, in order: J gene, V gene, CDR3 protein.

J gene: TRBJ1-5
V gene: TRBV5-1
CDR3 protein: CASSLEPGGNQPQHF

J gene: TRBJ2-2
V gene: TRBV7-2
CDR3 protein: CASSFGPVSTGELFF

J gene: TRBJ2-6
V gene: TRBV9
CDR3 protein: CASSVEVYAGGDGANVLTF

J gene: TRBJ2-7
V gene: TRBV6-1
CDR3 protein: CASSGYPRDQNYEQYF

J gene: TRBJ1-2
V gene: TRBV28
CDR3 protein: CASSKGTGSFSYGYTF

J gene: TRBJ2-3
V gene: TRBV5-4
CDR3 protein: CASSLEAGSTDTQYF

J gene: TRBJ2-1
V gene: TRBV28
CDR3 protein: CASSFATSGRRVYNEQFF

J gene: TRBJ1-3
V gene: TRBV6-1
CDR3 protein: CASSEVRGNTIYF

J gene: TRBJ1-1
V gene: TRBV6-6
CDR3 protein: CASSWDSGTEAFF

J gene: TRBJ2-3
V gene: TRBV7-9
CDR3 protein: CASSLAWGASETDTQYF

J gene: TRBJ2-1
V gene: TRBV9
CDR3 protein: CASSVGRGTSNEQFF

J gene: TRBJ1-5
V gene: TRBV7-8
CDR3 protein: CASSLDTGSNQPQHF

J gene: TRBJ2-3
V gene: TRBV5-4
CDR3 protein: CASHDRGSTDTQYF

J gene: TRBJ1-5
V gene: TRBV5-1
CDR3 protein: CASSLTGDGNQPQHF

J gene: TRBJ1-4
V gene: TRBV19
CDR3 protein: CASSIQRGTNEKLFF

J gene: TRBJ2-7
V gene: TRBV28
CDR3 protein: CASRTSQSLAEDYEQYF

J gene: TRBJ2-6
V gene: TRBV5-1
CDR3 protein: CASSLDYSSSGANVLTF

J gene: TRBJ1-5
V gene: TRBV4-1
CDR3 protein: CASSPPPGTANQPQHF

J gene: TRBJ2-7
V gene: TRBV6-5
CDR3 protein: CASSQGLGGSYEQYF

J gene: TRBJ1-5
V gene: TRBV6-1
CDR3 protein: CASSEWGTDSNQPQHF